This T cell receptor (beta chain) was observed in a study of T-cell memory formation after mild COVID-19 listed by TCRdb under 2021. Background for the entire study: TCR sequence clusters from the two donors were found to be largely donor specific. Longitudinal TCRalpha and TCRbeta repertoire sequencing tracked T-cell clones expanding and contracting after mild COVID-19 in a couple of donors. The cohort comprised two young, previously healthy adult volunteers, one female and one male.

Broad study findings and their caveats: Some responding clones were detected in pre-infection memory, which suggested that pre-existing cross-reactive memory T cells had joined the SARS-CoV-2 response. Whether the second-wave clones peaking on day 37 were SARS-CoV-2 specific was not confirmed. Contracting CD4+ clones were located mainly in the CM and EM memory subsets, whereas CD8+ clones were found to be enriched in EMRA. The study included only a couple of mild cases, and larger cohorts that include severe cases with pre-infection samples were judged to be necessary. From day 15 to 85, contracting clones showed balanced CD4/CD8 phenotypes, whereas a second wave of clones that expanded from day 15 to 37 leaned towards CD4+.

CDR1 and CDR2 are read off the germline V gene (reference sequence) as DFQATT and SNEGSKA. Counted from cysteine to phenylalanine, this CDR3 has 13 amino acids. Only the CDR3 DNA stays, 39 bases, in frame from base 1. V drops 3 bases and J drops 14 bases, leaving 17 bases in between. Concerning this clonotype: Its antigen is currently not known. Per-nucleotide qualities are absent, and no much larger clonotype sits a single base away.

The reads were generated on an Illumina NovaSeq 6000. TCRalpha and TCRbeta cDNA libraries were constructed by 5'RACE with constant-segment primers, with sample barcodes and unique molecular identifiers being introduced. Trizol reagent was used to extract RNA from every sample. Amplification of the libraries took two PCR steps, and the second step added a second sample barcode plus Illumina TruSeq adapters. Libraries were sequenced on an Illumina NovaSeq with 2 x 150 bp paired-end reads. As for how the authors treated the data: The reads were demultiplexed and collapsed into UMI-guided consensus sequences using migec v1.2.7. With mixcr v2.1.11, UMI consensuses were aligned to TRA and TRB V and J templates and assembled into clonotypes. Clonotypes were classified as expanded or contracted when called significant by both edgeR and NoisET, with noise models trained on biological replicates. For edgeR calls, the thresholds were a false discovery rate-adjusted p below 0.01 and a log2 fold-change of 1. As an exploratory analysis of dynamics, max-normalized trajectories of the 1000 most abundant clonotypes were examined by PCA with hierarchical clustering. Separately sequenced CD4+ and CD8+ repertoires were used to assign a CD4 or CD8 phenotype to each responding clone. Through fastp at Q25 and MiXCR, TCRdb rebuilt clones from the public reads, retaining in-frame beta chains. Identical CDR3 proteins give one entry, which carries the most common genes and DNA. The V and J calls come from TCRdb's annotation, not from the publication. Within this sample are 300,000 to 400,000 distinct CDR3 sequences, with about an eighth of them counted one time only. The ten largest clones capture around a fifth of the sample.

Ficoll-Paque density gradient centrifugation was used to isolate PBMCs. The sequence was obtained from a man aged 18-30 years who had mild COVID-19 (a few samples of this study predate the infection). The sample titles of this study are shuffled in the database, so cell type and time point are left out; the donor was told from shared clones. Recombination joined TRBV20-1 with TRBJ1-6; no D gene is confidently identified. The sequencing sample was made of PBMCs or a T cell subset sorted from them (not recorded which). The DNA is TGCAGTGCTAGGTCCGCCCCTTTCATAACCCTCCACTTT. Protein translation: CSARSAPFITLHF.